These T cell receptor beta chains were read from a single sample in a study of OX40 agonist ivuxolimab in advanced cancers. Only in-frame clones appear in the TCRdb table, and some are missing; sequencing was by immunoSEQ multiplex PCR. The data hold about 52,000 clones, with over 85% observed a single time. The sequencing used CD4+ or CD8+ T cells sorted from blood, collected in a trial of the OX40 agonist ivuxolimab. These receptors originate from an adult with an advanced solid tumor such as melanoma, head and neck, liver or kidney cancer. CDR3s include the opening cysteine and the closing phenylalanine or tryptophan. The order of the fields is V gene, J gene, clone size, D gene, CDR3 DNA, CDR3 protein. The D gene is left open where the match is weak. Where a row states a size, it is once, few, many or the class of an expanded clone; other rows omit it.

>TRBV18|TRBJ2-7|NA|NA
TGTGCCAGTCTTGGAATTGAGGGGTACGAGCAGTACTTC
CASLGIEGYEQYF
>TRBV28|TRBJ2-5|NA|TRBD2
TGTGCCAGCAGTTTATCCCCCGGGAGGCAAGAGACCCAGTACTTC
CASSLSPGRQETQYF
>TRBV10-3|TRBJ2-3|NA|TRBD1
TGTGCCATCAGTATCCCCGGGACAGGGCCCTACTCCACAGATACGCAGTATTTT
CAISIPGTGPYSTDTQYF
>TRBV9|TRBJ2-1|NA|TRBD2
TGTGCCAGCAGCGTCAAAGGTAGCGGGAATTACAATGAGCAGTTCTTC
CASSVKGSGNYNEQFF
>TRBV11-2|TRBJ2-7|once|TRBD2
TGTGCCAGCAGCCCTTATAGCGGGTCCTACGAGCAGTACTTC
CASSPYSGSYEQYF
>TRBV7-9|TRBJ1-4|NA|NA
TGTGCCAGCACCTGGGGTGAAAAACTGTTTTTT
CASTWGEKLFF
>TRBV15|TRBJ1-2|NA|NA
TGTGCCACCAGCAGACCATCAGGGGACTATGGCTACACCTTC
CATSRPSGDYGYTF
>TRBV27|TRBJ2-6|NA|NA
TGTGCCAGCAGTCCCAGGGGAACTGGGGCCAACGTCCTGACTTTC
CASSPRGTGANVLTF
>TRBV6-5|TRBJ2-1|NA|NA
TGTGCCAGCAGTTATCCCGGGACGGAAAAAGGCAATGAGCAGTTCTTC
CASSYPGTEKGNEQFF
>TRBV19|TRBJ2-7|NA|NA
TGTGCCAGTAGTGTCGACCGCGCCGACTACGAGCAGTACTTC
CASSVDRADYEQYF
>TRBV7-9|TRBJ1-1|NA|TRBD1
TGTGCCAGCAGCCAAGACAGGGGCCTTGAAGCTTTCTTT
CASSQDRGLEAFF
>TRBV13|TRBJ2-7|NA|NA
TGTGCCAGCAGCATCGGACAGAATTGGTACGAGCAGTACTTC
CASSIGQNWYEQYF
>TRBV27|TRBJ1-5|once|NA
TGTGCCAGCAGTTTAGTGGGGGCCCACAATCAGCCCCAGCATTTT
CASSLVGAHNQPQHF
>TRBV28|TRBJ2-7|NA|NA
TGTGCCAGCAGTCGTTCCGGGACAACGGGGGACGAGCAGTACTTC
CASSRSGTTGDEQYF
>TRBV7-9|TRBJ1-2|NA|NA
TGTGCCAGCAGCTTAACCGAAAACTATGGCTACACCTTC
CASSLTENYGYTF
>TRBV10-3|TRBJ2-7|NA|NA
TGTGCCATCAGTGACCCCGACAGGAACGAGCAGTACTTC
CAISDPDRNEQYF
>TRBV5-6|TRBJ2-3|NA|TRBD1
TGTGCCAGCAGCTTGCTCGGACAGGGAGGAATAGATACGCAGTATTTT
CASSLLGQGGIDTQYF
>TRBV10-3|TRBJ2-1|NA|NA
TGTGCCATCAGTGAGTCGGGCTATGAGCAGTTCTTC
CAISESGYEQFF
>TRBV28|TRBJ1-2|NA|TRBD1
TGTGCCAGCGTTTCGACAGGACAGGGGGCATATGGCTACACCTTC
CASVSTGQGAYGYTF
>TRBV5-6|TRBJ2-5|NA|NA
TGTGCCAGCAGTAACATTCAAGAGACCCAGTACTTC
CASSNIQETQYF
>TRBV27|TRBJ2-1|NA|TRBD1
TGTGCCAGCCGTGGTGAGGACAGGGGGTTTCTTAATGAGCAGTTCTTC
CASRGEDRGFLNEQFF
>TRBV28|TRBJ2-3|NA|TRBD2
TGTGCCAGCAGACCGGGACTAGCGGAGACTCACACAGATACGCAGTATTTT
CASRPGLAETHTDTQYF
>TRBV7-9|TRBJ1-2|NA|TRBD1
TGTGCCAGCAGAATGGACAGGTGGGGCTATGGCTACACCTTC
CASRMDRWGYGYTF
>TRBV27|TRBJ2-1|NA|NA
TGTGCCAGCAGTCTCCCCCCCGGGGCCCCCTACAATGAGCAGTTCTTC
CASSLPPGAPYNEQFF
>TRBV2|TRBJ2-1|NA|TRBD1
TGTGCCAGCAGTGACCCCGGGACAGGGGGCAGCGGCTCCTACAATGAGCAGTTCTTC
CASSDPGTGGSGSYNEQFF
>TRBV5-1|TRBJ1-2|NA|NA
TGCGCCAGCAGCTTGGCCGGACATAACTATGGCTACACCTTC
CASSLAGHNYGYTF
>TRBV27|TRBJ2-3|NA|NA
TGTGCCAGCAGTTTAAGGCCCCCCGGGCCAGATACGCAGTATTTT
CASSLRPPGPDTQYF
>TRBV7-2|TRBJ1-2|NA|TRBD1
TGTGCCAGCAGCGAACAGGGGGCTAACTATGGCTACACCTTC
CASSEQGANYGYTF
>TRBV30|TRBJ2-3|NA|NA
TGTGCCTGGACTCTGGGCACAGATACGCAGTATTTT
CAWTLGTDTQYF
>TRBV9|TRBJ1-4|few|NA
TGTGCCAGCAGCGTAGGGGACATAGGGGAAAAACTGTTTTTT
CASSVGDIGEKLFF